This TCR beta chain stems from a study of T cells in Graves' hyperthyroidism and ophthalmopathy (dated by TCRdb to between 2018 and 2021). Study-wide context: Peripheral blood samples were taken at initial diagnosis, before any treatment was given. To identify distinguishing TCR V-J signatures, a discovery cohort of 100 or so patients was used, comprising 43 with Graves' ophthalmopathy and around 57 with stable Graves' hyperthyroidism. Whether ophthalmopathy could be predicted prospectively was tested in an independent validation cohort made up of 18 to 20 hyperthyroidism patients plus 17 patients who later progressed to ophthalmopathy. The 100 discovery patients were divided at random into training and test sets in a 7:3 ratio. Thyroid tissue and blood T-cell repertoires from over 5 Graves' hyperthyroidism patients were also compared in the study. After sampling, hyperthyroidism patients received methimazole starting at 30 mg daily, and ophthalmopathy patients received high-dose intravenous methylprednisolone. TCR Vbeta CDR3 sequencing of roughly 140 peripheral blood samples (43 ophthalmopathy, roughly 72 hyperthyroidism and approximately 17 progressor patients) is reported in the paper. The paper's findings and limits, for the study overall: In cross-validation, a model built on a 13 V-J signature told ophthalmopathy apart from stable hyperthyroidism with 85% to 90% sensitivity and roughly 82% specificity, and in testing the same model reached 80%/75%. In validation, progression to ophthalmopathy was predicted by the model with 70% to 71% sensitivity and 72% to 85% specificity, a median of approximately 6.5 months before onset. Sample size was not statistically predetermined, and blinding of investigators to group allocation was not performed. Most expanded thyroid clonotypes (frequency above 0.001) were also detected in blood, a finding suggesting that blood repertoires may reflect thyroid immune responses.

The CDR3 numbers 14 residues from cysteine through phenylalanine. Only the CDR3 part of the read is kept: 42 bases, read in frame from the first base. The CDR1 and CDR2 encoded by the germline V gene are SGDLS and YYNGEE. Trimming at the junction amounts to 7 bases on V and 3 bases on J, and the germline ends lie 16 bases apart. This clonotype showed up many times. This clone's antigen is unknown. The record has no base qualities; no much larger clone is one base away. Moderately to severely active disease, a Clinical Activity Score of at least 3, a NOSPECS grade of at least 4, and a duration under 3 months were present in ophthalmopathy patients. The study excluded patients with uncontrolled infections, other autoimmune diseases, pregnancy or lactation. Clinical symptoms, serum thyroxine and TRAb, thyroid ultrasound, and orbital computed tomography formed the basis for the diagnoses. PBMCs were isolated from about 9.2 ml of fresh peripheral blood by Ficoll-Paque density gradient centrifugation. Trizol reagent was used to extract total RNA, and RNA quality was then checked on an Agilent 2100 Bioanalyzer.

TCR beta CDR3 regions were amplified from RNA transcripts. A first-round RT-PCR of the TCR CDR3 used the HTBI primer set with the Qiagen OneStep RT-PCR kit. The libraries were constructed in a second round of multiplex PCR and then size-selected and purified. Libraries were sequenced paired-end with 100 bp reads on an Illumina HiSeq2000. Per the source publication's procedure: SOAPnuke was used to process the raw data, throwing out any read that contained adapters or uncalled bases, had a mean Phred below 15, or lacked an exact constant-primer or identifier match. COPE v1.2.5 was used to merge the high-quality paired reads, and each unique nucleotide sequence was defined as a clonotype. MiTCR v1.1 was used to align clonotypes to the IMGT TRBV, TRBD and TRBJ reference segments. The analysis was restricted to V-J combinations with a frequency above 0.0001, which together covered roughly 99% of the repertoires. The TCS score was defined as F50 (clonal expansion) divided by E x V (chaos), with BLOSUM62-based TCRdist calculated between CDR3 peptides within each V-J. Welch's t-statistics and random forest reduced around 550 V-J features to some 14, which were used in a naive Bayes classifier (R e1071). TCRdb reprocessing: public reads trimmed at Q25 with fastp, clones called with MiXCR, in-frame beta chains kept. Rows matching on CDR3 protein sequence are summarized as one entry with the most common DNA and genes. The V and J calls and clone size come from TCRdb's table, not from the authors' own analysis. The sample table contains roughly 400,000 distinct CDR3 sequences; only one count was recorded for roughly an eighth of them. The top ten hold 25% to 30% of the sample.

This clonotype originated in a man aged 50-59 years with Graves' ophthalmopathy. The receptor chain draws on TRBV9 and TRBJ1-1; no D gene call is confident. Specimen: blood. Here the CDR3 is given as CASAGNRDHTEAFF. The DNA sequence is as follows: TGTGCCAGCGCCGGAAACCGGGATCACACTGAAGCTTTCTTT.